The present TCR beta chain was sequenced within a study of CD8 T cells in Susac syndrome. The RNA, roughly 0.45 to 1 ug, was put through reverse transcription using random hexamers. Each CDR3 protein is one row after TCRdb ran MiXCR on the immunoSEQ multiplex PCR reads. This table holds a few hundred thousand distinct CDR3 sequences, around 83% found once. The receptor's source is a human donor with multiple sclerosis. The sample comprised CD8+ T cells from PBMCs.

CDR3 residues: CATSRVLRRAFNEKLFF. CDR3 nucleotide sequence: TGTGCCACCAGCAGAGTTTTAAGGCGGGCCTTTAATGAAAAACTGTTTTTT. J is TRBJ1-4 and V is TRBV15; D is uncertain. Per the germline V gene, CDR1 is LNHNV and CDR2 is YYDKDF (reference sequence). V was clipped by 1 base and J by 4 bases, with 16 bases between them. This CDR3 is built from 17 residues.